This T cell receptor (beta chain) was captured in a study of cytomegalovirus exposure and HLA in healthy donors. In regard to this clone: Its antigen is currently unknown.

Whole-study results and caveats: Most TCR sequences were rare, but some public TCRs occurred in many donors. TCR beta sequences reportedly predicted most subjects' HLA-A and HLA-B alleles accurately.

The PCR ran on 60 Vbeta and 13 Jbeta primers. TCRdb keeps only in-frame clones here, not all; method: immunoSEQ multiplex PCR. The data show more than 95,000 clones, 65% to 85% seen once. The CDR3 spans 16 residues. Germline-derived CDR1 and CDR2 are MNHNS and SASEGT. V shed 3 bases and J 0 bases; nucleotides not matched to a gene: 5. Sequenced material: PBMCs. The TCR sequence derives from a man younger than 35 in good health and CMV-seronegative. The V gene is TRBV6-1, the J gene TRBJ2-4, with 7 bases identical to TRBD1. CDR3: CASSDLTGLAKNIQYF. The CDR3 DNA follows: TGTGCCAGCAGTGATCTGACAGGGCTAGCCAAAAACATTCAGTACTTC.